This T cell receptor (beta chain) originates from a study of shared clonotypes between healthy human individuals. Study-wide results and caveats: The naive CD4 repertoires of a handful of donors were compared, and around 5.1% of clonotypes were shared.

In the original workflow: ImmunoSEQ only sent back junction sequences with no quality scores, so filtering was done differently. The data were produced by immunoSEQ multiplex PCR, yet TCRdb's version contains in-frame clones alone and is incomplete. That table gives V, J and clone size, and the DNA gave D and trimming. The sample has about 2 million clones, approximately 94% seen once. There are many counts of this clone. As yet, its antigen is unknown. Looked up from germline, CDR1 is MNHEY and CDR2 is SMNVEV (reference sequence). The CDR3 length is 12 residues. Trimming cost V 5 bases and J 5 bases, with 10 bases left between them. CD8 cells regarded as naive lacked CD45RO, were positively chosen for CCR7, and omitted terminally differentiated effector memory CD45RA+ cells.

J is TRBJ2-7 and V is TRBV27; possibly TRBD1 or TRBD2 for D (5 bases each). The sequencing sample was made of naive CD8+ T cells sorted from blood. This clonotype was obtained from a man aged 18 to 35 in good health. The CDR3 here is CASSTGPNEQYF. In DNA, the CDR3 is TGTGCCAGCAGTACGGGACCAAACGAGCAGTACTTC.